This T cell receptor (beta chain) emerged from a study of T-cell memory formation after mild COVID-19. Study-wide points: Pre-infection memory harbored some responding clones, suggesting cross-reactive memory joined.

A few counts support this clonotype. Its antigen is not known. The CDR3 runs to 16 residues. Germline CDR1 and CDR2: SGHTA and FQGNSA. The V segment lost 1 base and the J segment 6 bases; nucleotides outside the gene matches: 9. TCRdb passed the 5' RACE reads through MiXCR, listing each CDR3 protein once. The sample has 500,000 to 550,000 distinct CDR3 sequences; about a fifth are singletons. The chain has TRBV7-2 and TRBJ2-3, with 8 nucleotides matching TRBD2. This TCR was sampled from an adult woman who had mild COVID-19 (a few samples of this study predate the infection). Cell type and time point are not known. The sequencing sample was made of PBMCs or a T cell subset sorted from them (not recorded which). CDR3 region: CASSLELAGGGDTQYF. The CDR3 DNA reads TGTGCCAGCAGCTTAGAATTGGCGGGAGGTGGTGATACGCAGTATTTT.